A selection of T cell receptor beta chains follows, all from one sample in a study of regulatory T cells in long-lasting Graves disease. Using its own MiXCR run on the multiplex PCR reads, TCRdb lists one record per CDR3 protein. The sample shows about 500,000 distinct CDR3 sequences, around 15% of them seen only once. This sample also belongs to another study, concerning T cells in Graves' hyperthyroidism and ophthalmopathy.

This specimen consisted of peripheral blood mononuclear cells (PBMCs), obtained at new diagnosis, from a patient treated with antithyroid drugs. The receptors come from a middle-aged man with Graves disease. CDR3s include the opening cysteine and the closing phenylalanine or tryptophan. The order of the fields is J gene, D gene, clone size, V gene, CDR3 protein, CDR3 DNA. A D gene is named only where the DNA matches it firmly. Size tells how often a clone was seen (once, few, many) or the class of an expanded clone, and some rows leave it out.

J: TRBJ2-1; D: -; size: many; V: TRBV20-1; CDR3: CSARYGSSYNEQFF; DNA: TGCAGTGCTAGGTACGGGAGCTCCTACAATGAGCAGTTCTTC
J: TRBJ2-4; D: -; size: few; V: TRBV5-1; CDR3: CASSFSMGGVGSLAKNIQYF; DNA: TGCGCCAGCAGCTTTTCTATGGGGGGTGTAGGTTCGTTAGCCAAAAACATTCAGTACTTC
J: TRBJ2-6; D: -; size: once; V: TRBV29-1; CDR3: CSVEDRGTGANVLTF; DNA: TGCAGCGTTGAAGATCGCGGGACTGGGGCCAACGTCCTGACTTTC
J: TRBJ1-2; D: TRBD1; size: few; V: TRBV12-3/TRBV12-4; CDR3: CASSGQGAWYGYTF; DNA: TGTGCCAGCAGCGGACAGGGGGCTTGGTATGGCTACACCTTC
J: TRBJ1-6; D: -; size: few; V: TRBV20-1; CDR3: CSAREDRSSYNSPLHF; DNA: TGCAGTGCTAGAGAAGACAGGAGCTCCTATAATTCACCCCTCCACTTT
J: TRBJ2-7; D: -; size: many; V: TRBV29-1; CDR3: CSVGDISYEQYF; DNA: TGCAGCGTGGGGGACATCTCCTACGAGCAGTACTTC
J: TRBJ1-2; D: -; size: many; V: TRBV3-1; CDR3: CASSQDGEGYTF; DNA: TGTGCCAGCAGCCAAGATGGCGAGGGCTACACCTTC
J: TRBJ2-5; D: TRBD1; size: few; V: TRBV28; CDR3: CASRNMGQGERETQYF; DNA: TGTGCCAGCAGGAACATGGGACAGGGAGAAAGAGAGACCCAGTACTTC
J: TRBJ2-1; D: TRBD2; size: many; V: TRBV2; CDR3: CASSGGRLNEQFF; DNA: TGTGCCAGCAGCGGCGGGAGGCTGAATGAGCAGTTCTTC
J: TRBJ2-2; D: -; size: many; V: TRBV5-1; CDR3: CASSLEWGTGELFF; DNA: TGCGCCAGCAGCTTGGAATGGGGTACCGGGGAGCTGTTTTTT
J: TRBJ2-3; D: TRBD2; size: many; V: TRBV7-2; CDR3: CASNNWGGYTDTQYF; DNA: TGTGCCAGCAACAACTGGGGGGGGTACACAGATACGCAGTATTTT
J: TRBJ2-7; D: TRBD2; size: many; V: TRBV28; CDR3: CASSSTSGYYEQYF; DNA: TGTGCCAGCAGTTCAACTAGCGGCTACTACGAGCAGTACTTC
J: TRBJ2-7; D: -; size: -; V: TRBV7-8; CDR3: CASSLPGGSGYEQYF; DNA: TGTGCCAGCAGCTTACCTGGTGGGAGTGGGTACGAGCAGTACTTC
J: TRBJ2-2; D: -; size: many; V: TRBV4-1; CDR3: CASSQRGSAKNTGELFF; DNA: TGCGCCAGCAGCCAACGGGGTAGCGCAAAGAACACCGGGGAGCTGTTTTTT
J: TRBJ2-3; D: TRBD2; size: -; V: TRBV7-9; CDR3: CASSFTSGNTDTQYF; DNA: TGTGCCAGCAGCTTTACTAGCGGGAACACAGATACGCAGTATTTT
J: TRBJ2-7; D: -; size: many; V: TRBV27; CDR3: CASSPNLDISYEQYF; DNA: TGTGCCAGCAGTCCGAATTTAGACATATCCTACGAGCAGTACTTC
J: TRBJ1-4; D: -; size: -; V: TRBV10-3; CDR3: CAISEMGPTNEKLFF; DNA: TGTGCCATCAGTGAGATGGGGCCTACTAATGAAAAACTGTTTTTT
J: TRBJ2-5; D: -; size: many; V: TRBV27; CDR3: CASSYETQYF; DNA: TGTGCCAGCAGTTATGAGACCCAGTACTTC
J: TRBJ2-3; D: TRBD1; size: many; V: TRBV12-3/TRBV12-4; CDR3: CASSGQEKDTQYF; DNA: TGTGCCAGCAGCGGACAGGAGAAAGATACGCAGTATTTT
J: TRBJ1-1; D: -; size: many; V: TRBV7-2; CDR3: CASSFVNTEAFF; DNA: TGTGCCAGCAGCTTCGTAAACACTGAAGCTTTCTTT
J: TRBJ2-5; D: TRBD1; size: many; V: TRBV5-1; CDR3: CASSRARDSKYQETQYF; DNA: TGCGCCAGCAGTCGAGCCCGGGACAGCAAGTACCAAGAGACCCAGTACTTC
J: TRBJ2-5; D: TRBD2; size: few; V: TRBV24-1; CDR3: CATSDPTSDQETQYF; DNA: TGTGCCACCAGTGACCCTACTAGCGATCAAGAGACCCAGTACTTC
J: TRBJ2-2; D: TRBD1; size: few; V: TRBV6-5; CDR3: CASSSKRTGDSNIRPTGEPFF; DNA: TGTGCCAGCAGTTCCAAGCGGACAGGGGACAGCAATATTCGACCAACCGGGGAGCCGTTTTTT
J: TRBJ2-3; D: TRBD2; size: -; V: TRBV15; CDR3: CATSRGNGGFTDTQYF; DNA: TGTGCCACCAGCAGAGGGAACGGGGGGTTCACAGATACGCAGTATTTT
J: TRBJ2-7; D: -; size: many; V: TRBV7-8; CDR3: CASRSQGYEQYF; DNA: TGTGCCAGCAGATCTCAGGGGTACGAGCAGTACTTC
J: TRBJ2-7; D: TRBD1; size: -; V: TRBV2; CDR3: CASSQPTGVYEQYF; DNA: TGTGCCAGCAGCCAACCGACAGGGGTGTACGAGCAGTACTTC
J: TRBJ2-1; D: -; size: many; V: TRBV5-1; CDR3: CASRGLADSLSSYNEQFF; DNA: TGCGCCAGCAGAGGACTTGCTGACTCTCTGAGCTCCTACAATGAGCAGTTCTTC
J: TRBJ2-3; D: TRBD2; size: few; V: TRBV2; CDR3: CASSLNPAGGHLSTDTQYF; DNA: TGTGCCAGCAGCTTAAACCCAGCGGGAGGGCATTTGAGCACAGATACGCAGTATTTT
J: TRBJ2-4; D: -; size: many; V: TRBV20-1; CDR3: CSASRGGRDIQYF; DNA: TGCAGTGCTTCCCGTGGGGGCAGGGACATTCAGTACTTC
J: TRBJ2-1; D: -; size: -; V: TRBV12-3/TRBV12-4; CDR3: CASSFGVLARAEQFF; DNA: TGTGCCAGCAGTTTCGGTGTGCTAGCGCGGGCCGAGCAGTTCTTC
J: TRBJ2-3; D: -; size: -; V: TRBV28; CDR3: CASSNRDGSTDTQYF; DNA: TGTGCCAGCAGTAACCGGGACGGTAGCACAGATACGCAGTATTTT
J: TRBJ2-7; D: TRBD1; size: many; V: TRBV28; CDR3: CASSPPPDRAYEQYF; DNA: TGTGCCAGCAGTCCTCCACCGGACAGGGCGTACGAGCAGTACTTC
J: TRBJ2-2; D: TRBD2; size: few; V: TRBV24-1; CDR3: CATSDRGTRAGELFF; DNA: TGTGCCACCAGTGATAGAGGGACTAGGGCCGGGGAGCTGTTTTTT
J: TRBJ2-7; D: -; size: many; V: TRBV5-1; CDR3: CASSLDSQSSYEQYF; DNA: TGCGCCAGCAGCTTGGACAGTCAGAGCTCCTACGAGCAGTACTTC
J: TRBJ1-2; D: -; size: -; V: TRBV28; CDR3: CASSLDSLDGYTF; DNA: TGTGCCAGCAGCCTTGACAGTCTAGATGGCTACACCTTC
J: TRBJ1-1; D: -; size: many; V: TRBV27; CDR3: CASSLSRPWTEAFF; DNA: TGTGCCAGCAGTTTATCCCGGCCTTGGACTGAAGCTTTCTTT
J: TRBJ2-7; D: TRBD1; size: -; V: TRBV25-1; CDR3: CASSGDRGVRGWQYF; DNA: TGTGCCAGCAGTGGGGACAGGGGGGTCCGGGGATGGCAGTACTTC
J: TRBJ2-6; D: -; size: few; V: TRBV28; CDR3: CASETGANVLTF; DNA: TGTGCCAGCGAAACAGGGGCCAACGTCCTGACTTTC
J: TRBJ2-1; D: TRBD2; size: -; V: TRBV4-2; CDR3: CASSPRRGDEQFF; DNA: TGTGCCAGCAGCCCCCGACGGGGGGATGAGCAGTTCTTC
J: TRBJ2-5; D: -; size: many; V: TRBV3-1; CDR3: CASSQMGGETQYF; DNA: TGTGCCAGCAGCCAAATGGGAGGAGAGACCCAGTACTTC
J: TRBJ2-7; D: TRBD2; size: many; V: TRBV3-1; CDR3: CASSLSSGSYSYEQYF; DNA: TGTGCCAGCAGCCTGAGTAGCGGGAGCTACTCCTACGAGCAGTACTTC